Reported below is one T cell receptor (beta chain). Its specificity is not known. This entry belongs to a study of Ad26.COV2.S vaccination and SARS-CoV-2 variants. The study, taken as a whole, reports: An underestimation of total T cell responses may have resulted from the TCR breadth and depth analyses.

Here immunoSEQ multiplex PCR was the method, and the copy in TCRdb shows in-frame clones only, minus some. This table holds 360,000 or so clones, roughly 91% found once. Specified treatment: some 20 received Ad26.COV2.S at low or high dose, single or two shots; roughly five received placebo; per-sample allocation not given. Sampling happened 63 days after the first vaccine or placebo injection. The germline CDR1 and CDR2 sequences are SGDLS and YYNGEE. Trimming took 2 bases from V and 5 from J; bases not matched to a gene: 6. This CDR3 contains 15 residues. The sample consisted of peripheral blood, taken in a trial of Ad26.COV2.S vaccine versus placebo. This chain connects TRBV9 to TRBJ2-1; 8 bases map to TRBD2. The receptor's source is a person aged 18-60 years who received the Ad26.COV2.S COVID-19 vaccine or a placebo. This chain's CDR3 is CASSVRGAPDNEQFF. The CDR3 DNA sequence: TGTGCCAGCAGCGTGCGGGGGGCCCCGGACAATGAGCAGTTCTTC.